Each of the 15 T cell receptor beta chains below was sequenced from the same sample in a study of blood T cell repertoires in COVID-19. Measured with immunoSEQ multiplex PCR; TCRdb has only the in-frame clones, and not every one. The data show around 330,000 clones, roughly 90% seen once. The material sequenced was peripheral blood. The receptors stem from a woman in her 50s with active or convalescent COVID-19.

The gene calls are TRBV7-2 and TRBJ2-3, with D possibly being TRBD2 (7 bases). There are 19 residues in the CDR3. Per germline, CDR1 SGHTA and CDR2 FQGNSA. Trimming left V 1 base short and J 0 bases short, with 20 bases between. The CDR3 reads CASSLEARGRAASTDTQYF. The CDR3 DNA sequence: TGTGCCAGCAGCTTAGAGGCAAGGGGGAGGGCCGCTAGCACAGATACGCAGTATTTT.

The chain recombines TRBV19 with TRBJ1-1; 11 nucleotides align to TRBD1. The CDR3 spans 20 residues. J gave up 1 base and V 1 base, and 14 bases lay outside the gene matches. Germline-derived CDR1 and CDR2 are LNHDA and SQIVND (reference sequence). The CDR3 DNA follows: TGTGCCAGTAGTATAGGCTTAAGGACAGGGGGCTTCTTGTGGAACACTGAAGCTTTCTTT. This codes for CASSIGLRTGGFLWNTEAFF. Combining the CDR3 with reference TRBV19 and TRBJ1-1 gives the whole variable domain DGGITQSPKYLFRKEGQNVTLSCEQNLNHDAMYWYRQDPGQGLRLIYYSQIVNDFQKGDIAEGYSVSREKKESFPLTVTSAQKNPTAFYLCASSIGLRTGGFLWNTEAFFGQGTRLTVV.

The CDR3 nucleotides are TGTGCCAGCAGCAGTAGCGGGAGCCCCTCCTACGAGCAGTACTTC. It codes for CASSSSGSPSYEQYF. The chain is built from TRBV9 and TRBJ2-7; 9 nucleotides line up with TRBD2. Trimming took 4 bases from V and 0 from J; bases not matched to a gene: 5. The CDR3 is 15 amino acids. In germline, CDR1 is SGDLS, CDR2 YYNGEE.

This clone was recorded only once. Within the sample, other DNA sequences also encode this same CDR3. The J gene is TRBJ2-1, the V gene TRBV9; D may be TRBD1 (5 bases). This CDR3 has 14 amino acids. In germline, CDR1 is SGDLS, CDR2 YYNGEE. V shed 0 bases and J shed 3 bases, with 7 bases lying between them. CDR3 region: CASSVGQGYNEQFF. CDR3 DNA: TGTGCCAGCAGCGTAGGGCAGGGCTACAATGAGCAGTTCTTC.

The CDR3 DNA sequence: TGTGCCAGCAGCCTACAGGGGGACTATGGCTACACCTTC. Its protein is CASSLQGDYGYTF. V gene TRBV7-2 combines with J gene TRBJ1-2; 8 nucleotides line up with TRBD1. Germline V CDR1 and CDR2: SGHTA, FQGNSA. The length of the CDR3 is 13 residues. The V segment lost 5 bases and the J segment 3 bases; nucleotides outside the gene matches: 2.

CDR3 sequence reads: CASRPGGYSYEQYF. CDR3 sequence (DNA): TGTGCCAGCAGACCGGGGGGCTACTCCTACGAGCAGTACTTC. The rearrangement uses TRBV7-2 and TRBJ2-7, with D possibly matching TRBD2 (7 bases). The germline V and J ends were trimmed by 6 bases and 0 bases, with 12 bases remaining between them. Germline V gene lookup returns CDR1 SGHTA and CDR2 FQGNSA. The CDR3 loop spans 14 amino acids.

This chain links TRBV11-2 with TRBJ2-3; 9 bases map to TRBD2. This CDR3 has 15 amino acids. Trimming removed 3 bases from V and 4 bases from J; junction bases left unmatched: 5. CDR1 is SGHAT and CDR2 is FQNNGV in the germline V gene. CDR3 DNA: TGTGCCAGCAGCTTGCGCGGGGGGGCCTCAGATACGCAGTATTTT. Protein: CASSLRGGASDTQYF.

This clone was seen a single time. This chain uses TRBV3-1 (or the pseudogene TRBV3-2) with TRBJ2-5; tentatively, D is TRBD1 (7 bases). The germline V gene has CDR1 LGHDT and CDR2 YNNKEL (reference sequence). CDR3 length equals 15 residues. The V end was cut by 4 bases, the J end by 1 base, with 13 bases between. The chain's CDR3 is CASSPGGQTQETQYF. Written as DNA, the CDR3 is TGTGCCAGCAGCCCCGGGGGACAGACCCAAGAGACCCAGTACTTC.

This chain joins TRBV3-1 (or the pseudogene TRBV3-2) and TRBJ1-1, with TRBD1 identical over 10 bases. This CDR3 has 15 amino acids. In germline, CDR1 is LGHDT, CDR2 YNNKEL (reference sequence). V shed 1 base, J shed 4 bases, and the junction held 3 bases outside the gene matches. The CDR3, as DNA: TGTGCCAGCAGCCAAGCGGGACAGGGGATCACTGAAGCTTTCTTT. This sequence encodes CASSQAGQGITEAFF.

The chain carries TRBV28 and TRBJ1-2; TRBD1 is a possible D gene (6 bases). Looked up from germline, CDR1 is MDHEN and CDR2 is SYDVKM. The CDR3 length is 16 residues. Trimming removed 5 bases at V and 4 bases at J, with 20 bases between. CDR3 sequence reads: CASSLSTGRGSYGYTF. The CDR3 coding sequence is TGTGCCAGCAGTCTCTCCACAGGGAGAGGCAGCTATGGCTACACCTTC.

CDR3 loop: CASTRAGVRGETQYF. DNA of the CDR3: TGTGCCAGCACACGAGCGGGAGTTAGGGGAGAGACCCAGTACTTC. The chain has TRBV2 and TRBJ2-5; 8 bases line up with TRBD2. V lost 7 bases and J lost 4; bases outside the gene matches: 11. In germline, CDR1 is SNHLY, CDR2 FYNNEI. The CDR3 consists of 15 residues.

This chain links TRBV7-3 with TRBJ2-1; 8 bases map to TRBD2. Germline V CDR1 and CDR2: SGHTA, FQGTGA. The CDR3 runs to 16 residues. The V and J ends lost 4 bases and 8 bases, in that order; junction bases with no gene match: 13. CDR3 region: CASSSRLAHNSDEQFF. CDR3 DNA sequence: TGTGCCAGCAGCTCCCGACTAGCGCATAATTCGGATGAGCAGTTCTTC.

This clone was observed a single time. The V and J genes are TRBV28 and TRBJ1-5; D may be TRBD1 (6 bases). Per the germline V gene, CDR1 is MDHEN and CDR2 is SYDVKM. The CDR3 sequence is 16 residues long. Trimming removed 2 bases at V and 6 bases at J, with 17 bases between. In DNA, the CDR3 is TGTGCCAGCAGTTTACTACCAGGGGCAGAACGTCAGCCCCAGCATTTT. Its translation: CASSLLPGAERQPQHF. The full variable domain, with the rest looked up from reference TRBV28 and TRBJ1-5, is DVKVTQSSRYLVKRTGEKVFLECVQDMDHENMFWYRQDPGLGLRLIYFSYDVKMKEKGDIPEGYSVSREKKERFSLILESASTNQTSMYLCASSLLPGAERQPQHFGDGTRLSIL.

The chain links TRBV18 to TRBJ1-2; D is undetermined. The V gene's germline CDR1 is KGHSH and CDR2 LQKENI. V was clipped by 2 bases and J by 1 base, with 8 bases between them. The CDR3 extends over 14 amino acids. CDR3 loop: CASSPEGVNYGYTF. CDR3 nucleotide sequence: TGTGCCAGCTCACCAGAGGGAGTTAACTATGGCTACACCTTC.

A single count supports this clone. The rearrangement uses TRBV4-2 and TRBJ2-6, with D possibly being TRBD1 (6 bases). The V and J ends lost 3 bases and 0 bases respectively, with 12 bases between them. CDR3 length equals 17 residues. Germline V CDR1 and CDR2: LGHNA, YNFKEQ. DNA of the CDR3: TGTGCCAGCAGCCAGGCACAGGGAAACTCTGGGGCCAACGTCCTGACTTTC. Translating gives CASSQAQGNSGANVLTF.